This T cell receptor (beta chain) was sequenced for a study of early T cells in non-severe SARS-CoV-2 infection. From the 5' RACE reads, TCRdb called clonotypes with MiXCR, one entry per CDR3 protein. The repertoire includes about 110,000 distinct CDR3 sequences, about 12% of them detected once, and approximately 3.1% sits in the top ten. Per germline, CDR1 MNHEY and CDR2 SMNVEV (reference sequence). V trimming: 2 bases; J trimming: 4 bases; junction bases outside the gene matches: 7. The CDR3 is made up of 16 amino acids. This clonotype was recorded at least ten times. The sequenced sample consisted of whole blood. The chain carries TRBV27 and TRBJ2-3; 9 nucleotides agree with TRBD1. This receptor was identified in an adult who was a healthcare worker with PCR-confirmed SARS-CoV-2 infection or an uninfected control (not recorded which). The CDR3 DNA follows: TGTGCCAGCAGTTTACTGTTAGGACAGGGGTCAGATACGCAGTATTTT. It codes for CASSLLLGQGSDTQYF.